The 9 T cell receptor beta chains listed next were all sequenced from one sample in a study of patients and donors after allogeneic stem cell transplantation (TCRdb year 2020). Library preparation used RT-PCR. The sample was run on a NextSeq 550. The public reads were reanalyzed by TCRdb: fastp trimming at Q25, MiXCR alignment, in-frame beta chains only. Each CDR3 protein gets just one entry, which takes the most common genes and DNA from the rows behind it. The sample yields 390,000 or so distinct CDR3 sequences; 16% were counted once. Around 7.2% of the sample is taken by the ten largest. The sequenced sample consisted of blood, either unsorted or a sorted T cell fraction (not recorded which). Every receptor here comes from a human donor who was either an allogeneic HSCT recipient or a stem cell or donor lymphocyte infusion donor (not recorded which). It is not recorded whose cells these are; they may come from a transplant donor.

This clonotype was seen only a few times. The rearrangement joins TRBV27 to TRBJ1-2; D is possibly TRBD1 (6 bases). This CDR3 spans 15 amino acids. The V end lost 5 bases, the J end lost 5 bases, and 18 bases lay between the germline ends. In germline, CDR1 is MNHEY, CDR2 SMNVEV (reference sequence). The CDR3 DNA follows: TGTGCCAGCAGTCCATACCTCCGGGACACTTATGGCTACACCTTC. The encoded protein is CASSPYLRDTYGYTF.

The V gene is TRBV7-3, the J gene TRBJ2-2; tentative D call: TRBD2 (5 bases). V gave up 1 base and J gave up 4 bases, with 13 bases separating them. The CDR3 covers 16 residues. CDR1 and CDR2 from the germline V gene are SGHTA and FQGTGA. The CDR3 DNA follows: TGTGCCAGCAGCTTAAACGGTGGGAGACTCACCGGGGAGCTGTTTTTT. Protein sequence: CASSLNGGRLTGELFF.

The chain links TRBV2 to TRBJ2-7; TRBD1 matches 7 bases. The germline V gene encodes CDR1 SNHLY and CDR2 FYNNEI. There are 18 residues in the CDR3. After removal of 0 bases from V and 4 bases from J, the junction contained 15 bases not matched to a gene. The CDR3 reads CASSEAPAGRDRNYEQYF. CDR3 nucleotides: TGTGCCAGCAGTGAAGCGCCCGCGGGTCGGGACAGAAATTACGAGCAGTACTTC.

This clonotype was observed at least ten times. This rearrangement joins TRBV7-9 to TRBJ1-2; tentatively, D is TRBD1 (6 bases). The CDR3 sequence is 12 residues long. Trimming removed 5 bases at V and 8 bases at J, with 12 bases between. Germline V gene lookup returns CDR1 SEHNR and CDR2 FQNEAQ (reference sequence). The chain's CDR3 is CASSPTGSGYTF. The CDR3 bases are TGTGCCAGCAGCCCAACAGGGAGCGGCTACACCTTC.

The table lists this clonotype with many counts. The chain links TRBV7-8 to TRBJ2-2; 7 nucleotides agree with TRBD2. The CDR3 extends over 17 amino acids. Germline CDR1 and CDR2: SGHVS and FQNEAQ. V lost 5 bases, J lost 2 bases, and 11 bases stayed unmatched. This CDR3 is CASSPTLAAINTGELFF. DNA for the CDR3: TGTGCCAGCAGCCCAACCCTAGCGGCTATAAACACCGGGGAGCTGTTTTTT.

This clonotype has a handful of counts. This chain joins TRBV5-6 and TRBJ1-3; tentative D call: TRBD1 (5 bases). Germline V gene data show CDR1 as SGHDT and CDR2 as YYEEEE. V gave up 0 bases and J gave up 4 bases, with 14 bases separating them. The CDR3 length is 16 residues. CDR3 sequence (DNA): TGTGCCAGCAGCTTGGCCTCGAGGGGCAAAGGAAACACCATATATTTT. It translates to CASSLASRGKGNTIYF.

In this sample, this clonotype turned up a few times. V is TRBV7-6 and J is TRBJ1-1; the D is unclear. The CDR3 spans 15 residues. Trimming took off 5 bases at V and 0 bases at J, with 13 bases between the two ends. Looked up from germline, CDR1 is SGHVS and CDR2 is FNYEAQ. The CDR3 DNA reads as TGTGCCAGCAGCCGACCGGGCGGAGTGAACACTGAAGCTTTCTTT. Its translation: CASSRPGGVNTEAFF.

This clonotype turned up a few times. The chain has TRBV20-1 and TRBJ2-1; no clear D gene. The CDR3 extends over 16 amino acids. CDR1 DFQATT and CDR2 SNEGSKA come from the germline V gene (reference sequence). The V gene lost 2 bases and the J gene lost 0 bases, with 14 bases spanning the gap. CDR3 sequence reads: CSARPTLYGSYNEQFF. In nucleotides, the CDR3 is TGCAGTGCTAGACCAACTCTTTACGGCTCCTACAATGAGCAGTTCTTC.

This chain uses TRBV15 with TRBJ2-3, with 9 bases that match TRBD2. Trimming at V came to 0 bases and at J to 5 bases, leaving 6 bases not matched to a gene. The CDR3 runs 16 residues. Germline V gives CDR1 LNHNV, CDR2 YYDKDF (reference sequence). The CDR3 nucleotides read TGTGCCACCAGCAGAGATCCTAGCGGGACTGGAGATACGCAGTATTTT. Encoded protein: CATSRDPSGTGDTQYF.